Following are 12 T cell receptor beta chains from one sample sequenced in a study of blood T cell repertoires in COVID-19. Only in-frame clones appear in the TCRdb table, and some are missing; sequencing was by immunoSEQ multiplex PCR. The data contain more than 300,000 clones, about 87% of them singletons. The specimen sequenced was peripheral blood. These receptors were taken from a woman in her twenties or thirties with COVID-19, enrolled during active disease.

Concerning this clone itself: One end of the junction is discordant with germline, which a read error may explain. The chain employs TRBV10-1 and TRBJ2-3; maybe TRBD1 (7 bases). This CDR3 comprises 17 residues. Per the germline V gene, CDR1 is WNHNN and CDR2 is SYGVQD (reference sequence). In DNA form, the CDR3 reads TGCGTCAGCAGTGGGAGGACAGGAGGGATTTACACAGATACGCAGTATTTT. Translating gives CVSSGRTGGIYTDTQYF.

The V and J genes are TRBV28 and TRBJ2-1, with 12 bases aligning to TRBD2. Trimming took 7 bases from V and 4 from J; bases not matched to a gene: 11. Germline assignment: CDR1 MDHEN and CDR2 SYDVKM. The length of the CDR3 is 17 residues. CDR3: CASTPYLGLAGYNEQFF. In nucleotides, the CDR3 is TGTGCCAGCACCCCCTACCTGGGACTAGCGGGTTACAATGAGCAGTTCTTC.

The chain employs TRBV30 and TRBJ2-4; TRBD2 matches 13 bases. Germline CDR1 reads GTSNPN; CDR2 reads SVGIG (reference sequence). The junction had 5 bases not matched to a gene; V was cut back by 7 bases and J by 8 bases. The CDR3 covers 13 residues. Here the CDR3 reads CAYGTSGIDIQYF. The CDR3 DNA sequence: TGTGCCTACGGGACTAGCGGGATTGACATTCAGTACTTC.

The chain is built from TRBV18 and TRBJ2-3; possible D gene TRBD2, 5 bases. Germline-derived CDR1 and CDR2 are KGHSH and LQKENI. The CDR3 is 18 residues long. Trimming shortened V by 0 bases and J by 1 base, and 17 bases separated the two germline ends. The CDR3 sequence: CASSPPEPHLEGTDTQYF. CDR3 DNA: TGTGCCAGCTCACCACCGGAGCCCCACCTGGAGGGCACAGATACGCAGTATTTT.

V usage is TRBV7-3 and J usage is TRBJ2-5, with a tentative D call TRBD1 (6 bases). V lost 5 bases and J 2 bases, leaving 12 bases between the germline ends. The CDR3 loop spans 14 amino acids. Germline V gene sequence: CDR1 SGHTA, CDR2 FQGTGA. CDR3 nucleotide sequence: TGTGCCAGCAGCCCTGGGACAACTCAAGAGACCCAGTACTTC. It codes for CASSPGTTQETQYF.

This sequence joins TRBV30 and TRBJ2-5; 7 nucleotides agree with TRBD1. Trimming cost V 3 bases and J 10 bases; bases outside gene matches: 5. This CDR3 has 11 amino acids. Germline V gene sequence: CDR1 GTSNPN, CDR2 SVGIG (reference sequence). The DNA of the CDR3 is TGTGCCTGGAGCGACAGGGATCTCCAGTACTTC. It translates to CAWSDRDLQYF.

V and J are TRBV6-4 and TRBJ2-1; TRBD1 might be the D (5 bases). The V gene's germline CDR1 is MRHNA and CDR2 SNTAGT. The CDR3 runs 10 residues. The V end lost 7 bases, the J end lost 7 bases, and 5 bases lay between the germline ends. The CDR3 here is CASKGNEQFF. The CDR3 DNA sequence: TGTGCCAGCAAGGGGAATGAGCAGTTCTTC.

The gene calls are TRBV11-2 and TRBJ1-2; a weak D match, TRBD1 (5 bases). Between the trimmed V and J ends, which lost 2 bases and 2 bases, there was a span of 12 bases. The CDR3 length is 15 residues. Germline CDR1 SGHAT, CDR2 FQNNGV. The chain's CDR3 is CASSLNPGRNYGYTF. CDR3 in DNA: TGTGCCAGCAGCTTAAACCCAGGGAGGAACTATGGCTACACCTTC.

This rearrangement joins TRBV19 to TRBJ1-2, with TRBD1 matching over 8 bases. V dropped 4 bases and J dropped 5; count of bases not matched to a gene: 3. CDR3 length: 13 amino acids. CDR1 is LNHDA and CDR2 is SQIVND in the germline V gene (reference sequence). The CDR3 reads CASSTTGAYGYTF. CDR3 nucleotide sequence: TGTGCCAGTAGTACGACAGGGGCTTATGGCTACACCTTC.

J is TRBJ2-7 and V is TRBV28; TRBD1 agrees at 9 bases. V was clipped by 5 bases and J by 5 bases; unmatched bases: 10. This CDR3 has 15 residues. Germline CDR1 MDHEN, CDR2 SYDVKM. DNA for the CDR3: TGTGCCAGCAGTCTACCCGGGACAGGGCTCCACGAGCAGTACTTC. Its translation: CASSLPGTGLHEQYF.

This clone was recorded only once. The chain carries TRBV6-4 and TRBJ2-3, with 8 bases matching TRBD1. This CDR3 comprises 15 residues. Germline CDR1 MRHNA, CDR2 SNTAGT. The trim removed 4 bases at V and 2 bases at J, leaving 5 bases unmatched. The CDR3 coding sequence is TGTGCCAGCAGTGCGTCGGGACAGGCCACAGATACGCAGTATTTT. It translates to CASSASGQATDTQYF.

This clone was seen more than once but under ten times. The chain carries TRBV4-2 and TRBJ1-1; D unresolved. Germline assignment: CDR1 LGHNA and CDR2 YNFKEQ. The V gene lost 1 base and the J gene lost 0 bases, with 9 bases spanning the gap. This CDR3 comprises 15 residues. CDR3 loop: CASSQVDLVNTEAFF. The DNA for the CDR3 is TGTGCCAGCAGCCAAGTAGATTTGGTGAACACTGAAGCTTTCTTT.